The clone carrying this T cell receptor beta chain was counted once. The data were taken from a study of blood T cell repertoires in COVID-19. Across the study: Samples taken during acute and convalescent COVID-19 were collected in the United States, Italy and Spain. Sources were T cells, B-cell-depleted T cells, or PBMCs; the material itself was cDNA or gDNA.

Methods used by the authors: Researchers report that nucleated cell counts were estimated from reference gene primer amplification. Measured with immunoSEQ multiplex PCR; TCRdb has only the in-frame clones, and not every one. V and J calls and clone size are those listed in that table; D and trimming were worked out from the DNA. The sample shows about 16,000 clones, about nine tenths of them seen only once. Per the germline V gene, CDR1 is SGHNT and CDR2 is YENEEA. Germline trimming cut 5 bases from V and 8 bases from J; bases unmatched to any gene: 13. The length of the CDR3 is 15 residues. Input material: peripheral blood. The chain couples TRBV11-3 to TRBJ2-3; 7 bases match TRBD2. The source is a human donor with active COVID-19. The donor label of this sample is uncertain. The CDR3 region is CASSTSGLSSGTQYF. Here the CDR3 DNA reads TGTGCCAGCAGCACATCGGGACTAAGTTCGGGTACGCAGTATTTT.